The source of this T cell receptor beta chain is a study of T-cell reconstitution after alpha-beta-depleted transplantation in children. The CDR3 has 16 amino acids. V was cut by 6 bases and J by 2 bases, with 19 bases left in between. Per the germline V gene, CDR1 is MNHEY and CDR2 is SVGAGI. This clonotype was detected only a few times. As it was prepared, the TCRbeta library received unique molecular identifiers. TCRdb re-analysed the PCR reads in MiXCR, keeping a single row per CDR3 protein. This sample has under 250,000 distinct CDR3 sequences, with 24% found just once. The source is a female patient between 2 and 15 years old who had a stem cell transplant for congenital amegakaryocytic thrombocytopenia, so the T cells may come from the graft donor. The genes are TRBV6-5 and TRBJ1-2; D gene unclear. The specimen was PBMCs, mostly from graft donor cells, collected 360 days after TCRalphabeta/CD19-depleted stem cell transplant. CDR3 sequence (DNA): TGTGCCAGCAGACCCCGCGGGCAGCCTTTAAACTATGGCTACACCTTC. Its translation is CASRPRGQPLNYGYTF.